The table lists the clone carrying this T cell receptor (beta chain) with many counts. The V end lost 6 bases, the J end lost 13 bases, and 14 bases lay between the germline ends. The V gene's germline CDR1 is MDHEN and CDR2 SYDVKM. The CDR3 totals 11 residues. Alongside a J-beta primer mix, a sample-barcoded 5' primer served in a second PCR lasting roughly 7 to 11 cycles. TCRdb itself ran the 5' RACE reads through MiXCR, one entry per CDR3 protein. The data hold 700,000 to 900,000 distinct CDR3 sequences, with roughly 25% observed a single time. This sample stems from a study of blood T cells in healthy people across ages. These data were also reused for a study on T cells of mothers and their children.

The source of this sequence is a boy between 10 and 17 years old in good health. The V call is TRBV28, the J call TRBJ2-3; D is ambiguous. Sequenced: blood. The DNA for the CDR3 is TGTGCCAGCAGCCCTAGAGATAAGGAGTATTTT. Its protein product is CASSPRDKEYF.